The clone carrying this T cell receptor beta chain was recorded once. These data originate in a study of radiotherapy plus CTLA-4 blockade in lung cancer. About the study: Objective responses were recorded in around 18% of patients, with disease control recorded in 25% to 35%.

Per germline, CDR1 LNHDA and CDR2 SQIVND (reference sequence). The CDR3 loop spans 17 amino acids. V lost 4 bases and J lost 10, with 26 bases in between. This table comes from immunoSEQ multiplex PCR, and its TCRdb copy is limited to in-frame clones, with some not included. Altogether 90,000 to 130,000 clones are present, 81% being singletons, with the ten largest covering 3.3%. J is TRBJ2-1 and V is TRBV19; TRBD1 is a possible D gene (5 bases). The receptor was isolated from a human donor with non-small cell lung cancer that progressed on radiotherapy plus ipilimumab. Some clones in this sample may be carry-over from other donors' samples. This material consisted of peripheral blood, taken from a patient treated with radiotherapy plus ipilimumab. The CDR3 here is CASSSGQGLFYRGEQFF. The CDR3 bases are TGTGCCAGTAGTAGTGGGCAGGGCCTCTTTTATCGTGGGGAGCAGTTCTTC.